This T cell receptor (beta chain) is drawn from a study of cytomegalovirus exposure and HLA in healthy donors (TCRdb year 2017). Turning to the overall study: In an earlier analysis of under 750 of the donors, less than 350 Gb of sequence data and 117 million unique TCR beta sequences from about 179 million T cells were reported. Roughly 310 gigabases of sequencing data and 78 million or so unique TCR sequences were included in an early release covering around 600 HLA-typed donors. The genetic ancestry cluster associated with self-reported Caucasian donors included 70% to 85% of the roughly 400 genotyped donors. The study aimed to test whether cataloging public T cell receptors could reveal signatures of past pathogen exposure. Using immunosequencing, the study profiled T cell repertoires from around 670 subjects and related those repertoires to cytomegalovirus serostatus. In addition to the first cohort of around 670 subjects, a separate validation cohort of 130 or so different subjects was used. To predict cytomegalovirus infection status, the study brought together high-throughput TCR immunosequencing, statistical association of individual TCRs with disease status, and machine learning. A later analysis re-analyzed previously published TCR beta repertoires from about 600 donors and added high-resolution HLA genotyping to study TCR occurrence patterns. Rather than using new phenotypic data, the later analysis identified candidate immune exposures from TCR beta sequences and from how often those sequences occurred across donors. In an earlier analysis of around 540 of the donors, high-throughput TCR beta sequencing was used to judge whether each TCR beta V gene segment behaved as functional or pseudogenic. Alongside the repertoire data, information on donor age, sex, ethnicity and CMV serostatus was compiled. A later genetic analysis took genome-wide SNP genotypes for 398 of the 666 donors and used that subset as a discovery cohort. Every repertoire in the discovery cohort had been generated on one and the same sequencing platform. Class I and class II HLA loci were covered by the typing at four-digit resolution. Typing coverage varied by locus: about 629-640 donors for A, B, C, DRB1 and DQB1; approximately 560 for DQA1; 606 for DPA1; some 470 for DPB1. Because of strong linkage in the cohort, a few DR-DQ haplotypes were treated as single units for association and clustering. Among some 410 genotyped donors of the cohort, an average of approximately 230,000 unique TCR beta nucleotide sequences were sequenced per donor, roughly 20% of them non-productive.

The cohort consisted of hundreds of healthy bone marrow donors. Cohort members were all nominally healthy when sampled, although unrecorded immune exposures were likely present. The donor was CMV seropositive and belonged to the group of about 290 seropositive cohort members. Every donor gave a peripheral blood sample, and the peripheral blood mononuclear cells from that sample were used for TCR beta sequencing. Genomic DNA extraction from the blood cell samples was performed with the Qiagen DNeasy Blood Extraction Kit. What the research found in general, with its limitations: V-gene and J-gene trimming of TCR beta chains was associated with a missense DCLRE1C variant in a later genetic analysis, and the association was replicated in an independent cohort. Strong co-occurrence of HLA alleles, especially DR and DQ, made assigning TCR associations to individual alleles difficult. Compared with the roughly 700-donor mean, donors in an Asian-associated ancestry cluster had fewer N-insertions in productive TCRs, according to a later genetic analysis. Because counts were too low, 15 to 20 rarely observed V segments, including chromosome 9 orphons, were left out of the earlier analysis of a few hundred of the donors. The classifier was reported to diagnose cytomegalovirus status with high specificity and sensitivity in both the original and validation cohorts. In an earlier analysis of 450 to 750 of the donors, most TCR beta V segments appeared in productive rearrangements about 87% or about 30% of the time, broadly matching IMGT annotations. In a later analysis, HLA-associated TCR beta chains were found to be more clonally expanded and to have lower generation probabilities than equally common non-associated chains. A few of the identified cytomegalovirus-associated TCR beta chains were confirmed in vitro to be specific for cytomegalovirus antigens. A cluster of highly shared sequence variants was judged likely to be a technical artifact of the sequencing pipeline. Most TCR sequences were observed very rarely across donors, whereas some public TCRs were present in many individuals. In a later analysis, the rate of TCR association differed among HLA loci, with DRB1 alleles having the most associated TCRs and HLA-C alleles having the fewest. According to the authors, the approach could potentially be generalized to other disease states and immunological phenotypes. A further reported finding was that TCR beta sequences accurately predicted the HLA-A and HLA-B alleles for most subjects in the first cohort. Specific HLA alleles were associated with 15,000 to 20,000 TCR beta sequences at a false discovery rate of 0.05 in a later analysis. According to a later analysis, most CMV-associated TCR beta chains appeared to be HLA-restricted, and the HLA associations seemed to be driven largely by CMV exposure. The cohort was sequenced for TCR beta chains only, and without alpha or paired-chain data the features that could be detected were limited. A total of 150 or so TCR beta chains were listed by the study as associated with cytomegalovirus. CMV serostatus was the only immune exposure information available for the cohort. Several of the top co-occurrence clusters appeared to be linked to parvovirus B19, influenza, CMV and Epstein-Barr virus, according to a later analysis. Some IMGT-functional V segments, including TRBV6-2 and TRBV6-3, could not be told apart with the 87-base-pair reads, so those segments were excluded. Because HLA typing was unavailable for some donors at each locus, only the typed subset was used in association tests. Correlated functional status among segregating V segments might be attributable to linkage disequilibrium, but an unknown experimental factor could not be ruled out. The presence/absence analyses assumed that sequencing depth was roughly uniform across donors, and that assumption may not be true.

Library method: the immunoSEQ multiplex PCR assay. For the multiplex PCR, a mixture combining 60 forward primers for TCR Vbeta segments and 13 reverse primers for TCR Jbeta segments was used. A multiplex PCR assay on genomic DNA amplified the CDR3 region of rearranged TCR beta genes. On the Illumina HiSeq System, the amplified TCR beta libraries were sequenced as 87-base-pair reads. In the source study's methods: In a later analysis, approximately 74 million unique TCR beta chains were counted across the roughly 670 repertoires, and approximately 11 million of these chains were shared by at least two donors. Raw reads were error-corrected and collapsed into unique sequences with a nearest-neighbor algorithm that merged closely related sequences to remove PCR and sequencing errors. Alignment of CDR3 sequences to IMGT reference sequences was used to assign V, D and J gene segments. For a sequence to be retained, a match of at least six nucleotides was required to both a V gene segment and a J gene segment. A rearrangement was called productive if the CDR3 had no stop codons and remained in frame with V and J, and every other rearrangement was called non-productive. CDR3 was defined according to IMGT convention as the region running from the second conserved V-encoded cysteine to the conserved J-encoded phenylalanine. The earlier analysis of 500 to 650 of the donors excluded any sequence lacking an unambiguous match to a single V gene segment. An earlier analysis of 500 to 600 of the donors classified V segments as functional when productive rearrangements were above 56.7% and as segregating when the standard deviation between donors was above 5%. A statistical classification framework was developed to diagnose cytomegalovirus status using the catalog of TCR beta chain sequences. A later analysis assigned V and J genes by comparing TCR nucleotide sequences with IMGT/GENE-DB human TR gene sequences. In a later analysis, CDR3 sequences and most-parsimonious VDJ recombination scenarios were assigned using the TCRdist pipeline. In a later analysis, each TCR beta chain was defined by its CDR3 amino acid sequence together with its V-gene family, and reads without a unique V-gene family were excluded. To address suspected cross-contamination and a sequencing artifact, a later analysis removed approximately 600 highly shared, low-generation-probability nucleotide sequences. A later analysis calculated a clonal expansion index for each public chain from normalized within-repertoire ranks of inferred template counts. Generation probabilities in a later analysis came from a VDJ recombination model fitted to out-of-frame rearrangements, and those results were checked against IGoR. Hypergeometric tests were used in a later analysis to score TCR-TCR, TCR-HLA and TCR-CMV co-occurrence, with a repertoire-size bias correction applied to the TCR pairs. A later analysis estimated false discovery rates by permuting HLA or CMV assignments 20 times. In a later analysis, co-occurring TCRs were grouped using DBSCAN, and TCRdist sequence similarity was added for clustering within HLA-allele-positive subsets. Repertoires with fewer than 30,000 or more than 120,000 public chains, plus five repertoires with anomalous nucleotide sharing, were excluded from co-occurrence clustering. TCRdb carries this immuneACCESS record with in-frame sequences only. Its versions omit some clonotypes, under half of them owing to an unresolved V gene in the studies checked, with the rest unexplained. D and trimming were read from the DNA, whereas the V and J calls and clone size are those reported in that table. The sample profile shows about 120,000 clones; 8% to 11% of them were found once. The top ten constitute about 4.6% of the sample.

A few counts support this clone. The target of this receptor is not known. Nothing much larger sits one base from this clone, and base qualities are not available. The CDR3, from cysteine to phenylalanine, totals 14 residues. The retained sequence is limited to the CDR3, 42 bases, with the frame set at the first base. Unmatched junction bases come to 5, with V trimmed by 5 bases and J by 2 bases. Per the germline V gene (reference sequence), SEHNR is the CDR1 and FQNEAQ is the CDR2. The chain is assembled from TRBV7-9 and TRBJ1-2; TRBD1 lines up with 7 middle nucleotides. This receptor was obtained from a woman aged 18-29 years in good health and CMV-seropositive. Sequencing was performed on PBMCs. The nucleotide sequence is TGTGCCAGCAGCCACAGGGGCTCCAACTATGGCTACACCTTC. This encodes CASSHRGSNYGYTF.